This TCR beta chain is from a study of graft-versus-host responses after intestinal transplantation. Study details: For approximately three years after anti-thymocyte globulin induction, all recipients took tacrolimus and steroids.

Produced via immunoSEQ multiplex PCR; TCRdb's table is partial and in-frame only. The sample yields roughly 14,000 clones, around 33% seen once. J gave up 2 bases and V 5 bases, and 6 bases lay outside the gene matches. The CDR3 sequence is 15 residues long. Germline lookup yields CDR1 SGHTA and CDR2 FQGNSA. J is TRBJ2-7 and V is TRBV7-2; TRBD2 agrees at 10 bases. The sequence derives from a human patient who received an intestinal transplant. The starting material was alloreactive CD4+ T cells from a mixed lymphocyte reaction culture, obtained before intestinal transplant. Subset denoted: CFSE-low proliferating T cells sorted from approximately six-day pre-transplant mixed lymphocyte reaction (GvH or HvG direction). CDR3 DNA: TGTGCCAGCAGCCCCTTACTAGCGGGAACCTACGAGCAGTACTTC. The encoded protein is CASSPLLAGTYEQYF.